These 24 T cell receptor beta chains were sequenced from one sample in a study of early T cells in non-severe SARS-CoV-2 infection. One entry per CDR3 protein, called by TCRdb with MiXCR from the 5' RACE reads. The profile shows about 28,000 distinct CDR3 sequences, 5.1% of them singletons. The sequencing input was whole blood. These receptor sequences come from an adult who was a healthcare worker with PCR-confirmed SARS-CoV-2 infection or an uninfected control (not recorded which).

This clonotype was counted many times. Here the CDR3 DNA reads TGCAGCGTTGCGGTTCTCGGGACAGGGATCACTGAAGCTTTCTTT. It specifies CSVAVLGTGITEAFF. The chain links TRBV29-1 to TRBJ1-1, with 9 bases matching TRBD1. Per the germline V gene, CDR1 is SQVTM and CDR2 is ANQGSEA. This CDR3 is built from 15 residues. Trimming at V came to 4 bases and at J to 4 bases, leaving 10 bases not matched to a gene.

The chain joins TRBV3-1 to TRBJ2-7; no clear D gene. CDR3 size: 14 residues. V gave up 0 bases and J gave up 3 bases, with 9 bases separating them. CDR1 and CDR2 from the germline V gene are LGHDT and YNNKEL (reference sequence). CDR3 sequence: CASSQDLLGYEQYF. The CDR3 nucleotides read TGTGCCAGCAGCCAAGACCTTTTAGGCTACGAGCAGTACTTC.

For this clonotype: Because it lacks the conserved phenylalanine or tryptophan at the end, this CDR3 is likely a read error. This chain links TRBV12-3 or TRBV12-4 with TRBJ2-7; D gene ambiguous. The V end lost 3 bases, the J end lost 2 bases, and 14 bases lay between the germline ends. CDR3 length: 15 residues. CDR3 nucleotide sequence: TGTGCCAGCAGTTTTCCGTGGACCCGTGCCTACGAGCAGTACTCC. It yields the protein CASSFPWTRAYEQYS.

This clonotype was counted at least ten times. V and J are TRBV2 and TRBJ1-2; weak D call: TRBD1 (5 bases). The V and J ends lost 4 bases and 6 bases respectively, with 15 bases between them. The germline gives CDR1 SNHLY, CDR2 FYNNEI. CDR3 length: 14 amino acids. CDR3 sequence: CASSGGTPAHGYTF. Here the CDR3 DNA reads TGTGCCAGCAGTGGGGGGACCCCAGCTCATGGCTACACCTTC.

This clonotype appeared many times. The chain carries TRBV6-6 and TRBJ1-6; the D gene is possibly TRBD1 (6 bases). Germline V lookup: CDR1 MNHNY, CDR2 SVGAGI (reference sequence). CDR3 length: 15 amino acids. The V gene lost 6 bases and the J gene lost 6 bases, with 15 bases spanning the gap. In DNA, the CDR3 is TGTGCCAGCAGCCCCCGGGGACACAGTAATTCACCCCTCCACTTT. Protein: CASSPRGHSNSPLHF.

This clonotype is termed medium-sized. This rearrangement joins TRBV6-5 to TRBJ2-1; 10 bases agree with TRBD2. Germline V gives CDR1 MNHEY, CDR2 SVGAGI. This CDR3 region has 14 residues. The V and J ends lost 8 bases and 5 bases, in that order; junction bases with no gene match: 6. The CDR3 nucleotides are TGTGCCAGCCACCGCAGCGGGGGGGACAATGAGCAGTTCTTC. Its protein is CASHRSGGDNEQFF.

At least ten counts were recorded for this clonotype. The V and J genes are TRBV7-6 and TRBJ2-1; maybe TRBD2 (6 bases). In germline, CDR1 is SGHVS, CDR2 FNYEAQ. This CDR3 comprises 16 residues. V was shortened by 1 base and J by 3 bases, with 13 bases between the two germline ends. This CDR3 is CASSLDGGALYNEQFF. CDR3 in DNA: TGTGCCAGCAGCTTAGATGGCGGGGCCCTCTACAATGAGCAGTTCTTC.

This clonotype was detected many times. J is TRBJ2-3 and V is TRBV11-2, with D possibly being TRBD1 or TRBD2 (6 bases each). Trimming cost V 5 bases and J 0 bases, with 15 bases left between them. The germline gives CDR1 SGHAT, CDR2 FQNNGV. The length of the CDR3 is 16 residues. The CDR3 is CASSPGRGQSTDTQYF. The CDR3 nucleotides are TGTGCCAGCAGCCCCGGTCGGGGGCAGAGCACAGATACGCAGTATTTT. Looking up the rest from reference TRBV11-2 and TRBJ2-3 gives the full variable domain: EAGVAQSPRYKIIEKRQSVAFWCNPISGHATLYWYQQILGQGPKLLIQFQNNGVVDDSQLPKDRFSAERLKGVDSTLKIQPAKLEDSAVYLCASSPGRGQSTDTQYFGPGTRLTVL.

The rearrangement uses TRBV27 and TRBJ2-1; D remains unclear. The CDR3 runs 15 residues. V lost 3 bases to trimming and J lost 5 bases, with 14 bases between them. Germline CDR1 is MNHEY and CDR2 is SMNVEV (reference sequence). Written as DNA, the CDR3 is TGTGCCAGCAGTTTTTACGGTTTACAGAACAATGAGCAGTTCTTC. This gives the protein CASSFYGLQNNEQFF.

The chain recombines TRBV3-1 with TRBJ1-2; D remains unclear. Trimming pared 4 bases from V and 4 bases from J, leaving 13 bases between. Germline V lookup: CDR1 LGHDT, CDR2 YNNKEL (reference sequence). There are 14 residues in the CDR3. The CDR3 nucleotides are TGTGCCAGCAGCCCTGTCGCAGGAAGCTATGGCTACACCTTC. Its translation: CASSPVAGSYGYTF.

There are a few counts of this clonotype. The chain uses TRBV5-1 and TRBJ2-1; D remains unclear. The V end lost 0 bases, the J end lost 3 bases, and 7 bases lay between the germline ends. Germline V gene sequence: CDR1 SGHRS, CDR2 YFSETQ. CDR3 length: 14 amino acids. In DNA, the CDR3 is TGCGCCAGCAGCTTGGAGAACAACTACAATGAGCAGTTCTTC. It yields the protein CASSLENNYNEQFF.

This clonotype was observed a handful of times. This chain uses TRBV6-5 with TRBJ1-2, with D maybe TRBD1 (5 bases). Trimming took off 1 base at V and 6 bases at J, with 15 bases between the two ends. CDR3 length: 15 residues. Germline V gene sequence: CDR1 MNHEY, CDR2 SVGAGI. CDR3 region: CASSYYTQGIHGYTF. DNA for the CDR3: TGTGCCAGCAGTTACTACACTCAGGGTATACATGGCTACACCTTC.

This clonotype showed up just a few times. This chain links TRBV6-5 with TRBJ2-7, with TRBD2 matching over 8 bases. The CDR3 has 14 residues. Germline-derived CDR1 and CDR2 are MNHEY and SVGAGI. V lost 4 bases to trimming and J lost 1 base; unmatched junction nucleotides: 3. The CDR3 sequence is CASSLTSDSYEQYF. Written as DNA, the CDR3 is TGTGCCAGCAGTTTGACTAGCGATTCCTACGAGCAGTACTTC.

The table lists this clonotype with a few counts. This chain connects TRBV7-3 to TRBJ2-1; D is ambiguous. The CDR3 has 17 residues. Looked up from germline, CDR1 is SGHTA and CDR2 is FQGTGA. Trimming left V 2 bases short and J 0 bases short, with 14 bases between. Written as DNA, the CDR3 is TGTGCCAGCAGCTTATCGGCAGGCCCCTACTCCTACAATGAGCAGTTCTTC. Encoded protein: CASSLSAGPYSYNEQFF.

This clonotype was recorded many times. The chain is built from TRBV10-3 and TRBJ2-1; D gene uncertain. The CDR3 sequence is 15 residues long. CDR1 is ENHRY, CDR2 SYGVKD, per germline. The germline V and J ends were trimmed by 4 bases and 7 bases, with 17 bases remaining between them. CDR3 sequence: CAISAATGIGNEQFF. CDR3 in DNA: TGTGCCATCAGTGCAGCCACGGGCATAGGGAATGAGCAGTTCTTC.

The table lists this clonotype with many counts. This rearrangement joins TRBV18 to TRBJ1-1, with 7 bases aligning to TRBD1. After removal of 9 bases from V and 3 bases from J, the junction contained 13 bases not matched to a gene. CDR3 length: 15 amino acids. Germline V lookup: CDR1 KGHSH, CDR2 LQKENI. As DNA, the CDR3 is TGTGCCAGTTCCGAGGGAGGGGGCGCGGACACTGAAGCTTTCTTT. Translation gives CASSEGGGADTEAFF.

The J gene is TRBJ2-1, the V gene TRBV7-3; 7 nucleotides align to TRBD1. CDR3 length: 12 residues. CDR1 and CDR2 from the germline V gene are SGHTA and FQGTGA. V lost 5 bases to trimming and J lost 10 bases; unmatched junction nucleotides: 5. CDR3 region: CASSERGQEQFF. For the CDR3, the DNA is TGTGCCAGCAGCGAGAGGGGGCAAGAGCAGTTCTTC.

In this sample, this clonotype turned up many times. The rearrangement uses TRBV7-9 and TRBJ2-3; no clear D gene. V was pared by 5 bases and J by 2 bases, with 5 bases between. CDR1 is SEHNR and CDR2 is FQNEAQ in the germline V gene (reference sequence). The CDR3 sequence is 12 residues long. The CDR3 DNA reads as TGTGCCAGCAGCCCGTACACAGATACGCAGTATTTT. This encodes CASSPYTDTQYF.

This clonotype was detected ten times or more. V usage is TRBV29-1 and J usage is TRBJ1-2; D is unclear. Germline CDR1 and CDR2: SQVTM and ANQGSEA. V lost 3 bases to trimming and J lost 4 bases, with 12 bases between them. The CDR3 consists of 13 residues. The CDR3 here is CSVDRTFLYGYTF. The CDR3, as DNA: TGCAGCGTTGATAGGACCTTCCTCTATGGCTACACCTTC.

The genes are TRBV12-3 or TRBV12-4 and TRBJ2-5, with D possibly being TRBD1 (6 bases). The CDR3 has 13 amino acids. Trimming removed 6 bases at V and 4 bases at J, with 12 bases between. CDR3 amino acids: CASSYREGETQYF. In nucleotides, the CDR3 is TGTGCCAGCAGCTACAGGGAAGGAGAGACCCAGTACTTC.

In its sample, this clonotype was seen many times. V and J are TRBV29-1 and TRBJ1-1; D unclear. V lost 6 bases, J lost 4 bases, and 9 bases lay in between. Germline V gives CDR1 SQVTM, CDR2 ANQGSEA. The CDR3 extends over 11 amino acids. The chain's CDR3 is CSVEGGTEAFF. CDR3 coding DNA: TGCAGCGTGGAGGGAGGCACTGAAGCTTTCTTT.

A remark on this clonotype: This may be a read error: a much more frequent sequence differs by one nucleotide. J is TRBJ2-1 and V is TRBV12-3 or TRBV12-4; 7 bases line up with TRBD2. V was clipped by 4 bases and J by 5 bases; unmatched bases: 5. The CDR3 covers 14 residues. The CDR3 spells CASSSTSRNNEQFF. CDR3 nucleotide sequence: TGTGCCAGCAGTTCGACTAGCAGGAACAATGAGCAGTTCTTC.

The rearrangement joins TRBV2 to TRBJ1-2; no clear D gene. The V gene's germline CDR1 is SNHLY and CDR2 FYNNEI. V shed 7 bases and J shed 0 bases, with 12 bases lying between them. The CDR3 consists of 14 residues. The CDR3 region is CASTELQTNYGYTF. The CDR3 DNA is TGTGCCAGCACCGAGTTACAGACTAACTATGGCTACACCTTC.

This clonotype has just a few counts. The chain employs TRBV6-2 or TRBV6-3 and TRBJ2-2; maybe TRBD2 (6 bases). Germline loops: CDR1 MNHEY, CDR2 SVGEGT. This CDR3 is 14 amino acids long. V was trimmed by 6 bases and J by 6 bases, leaving 14 bases between them. In nucleotides, the CDR3 is TGTGCCAGCAGGCCGACTAGTTCCGCCGGGGAGCTGTTTTTT. Residues: CASRPTSSAGELFF.